This is a list of T cell receptor beta chains from one sample in a study of CD8 T cells in Susac syndrome. TCRdb re-called the immunoSEQ multiplex PCR reads with MiXCR, one entry per CDR3 protein. The sample lists about 440,000 distinct CDR3 sequences, around 85% occurring once. Sequenced: CD8+ T cells from PBMCs. These TCRs come from a human donor with multiple sclerosis. The CDR3 runs from the conserved cysteine through the conserved F or W. D genes are given only for firm matches. Clone size is not always given. Where it is, it says once, few, many or a class for expanded clones.

D: TRBD2
V: TRBV7-2
size: NA
J: TRBJ2-1
DNA: TGTGCCAGCAGCTTAGGGACTAGCGTATTATACAATGAGCAGTTCTTC
CDR3: CASSLGTSVLYNEQFF

D: TRBD1
V: TRBV19
size: NA
J: TRBJ2-7
DNA: TGTGCCAGTAGTGGAACCGGGACAGGGGATGAAATAACCTACGAGCAGTACTTC
CDR3: CASSGTGTGDEITYEQYF

D: TRBD2
V: TRBV4-1
size: NA
J: TRBJ2-1
DNA: TGCGCCAGCAGCCAAGACGAACTAGCGGGAATAAGTAATGAGCAGTTCTTC
CDR3: CASSQDELAGISNEQFF

D: NA
V: TRBV4-1
size: NA
J: TRBJ1-5
DNA: TGCGCCAGCAGCCAAGATAGGGGCGAAGGCAATCAGCCCCAGCATTTT
CDR3: CASSQDRGEGNQPQHF

D: NA
V: TRBV11-2
size: NA
J: TRBJ2-7
DNA: TGTGCCAGCAGCTTAGAGTTCGGTGGAGACCCTTACGAGCAGTACTTC
CDR3: CASSLEFGGDPYEQYF

D: NA
V: TRBV6-5
size: NA
J: TRBJ1-2
DNA: TGTGCCAGCAGTTACTCCGGGGGCCTCCCTTATGGCTACACCTTC
CDR3: CASSYSGGLPYGYTF

D: NA
V: TRBV3-1
size: NA
J: TRBJ2-7
DNA: TGTGCCAGCAGCCCACCGGACAGATCCTCCTACGAGCAGTACTTC
CDR3: CASSPPDRSSYEQYF

D: TRBD1
V: TRBV19
size: NA
J: TRBJ2-1
DNA: TGTGCCAGTAGTATGAACAGGGGGCAGCTCCACAATGAGCAGTTCTTC
CDR3: CASSMNRGQLHNEQFF

D: TRBD1
V: TRBV2
size: NA
J: TRBJ2-3
DNA: TGTGCCAGCAGTCGACCGACAGGGACGGATACGCAGTATTTT
CDR3: CASSRPTGTDTQYF

D: NA
V: TRBV6-1
size: few
J: TRBJ1-5
DNA: TGTGCCAGCAGACCCTCGGACGGGCAGCCCCAGCATTTT
CDR3: CASRPSDGQPQHF

D: TRBD1
V: TRBV5-4
size: NA
J: TRBJ1-4
DNA: TGTGCCAGCAGCGCCGGACAGGGAATTGAAAAACTGTTTTTT
CDR3: CASSAGQGIEKLFF

D: NA
V: TRBV6-1
size: once
J: TRBJ2-2
DNA: TGTGCCAGCAGTGAACCCCCAGGGAGGAACACCGGGGAGCTGTTTTTT
CDR3: CASSEPPGRNTGELFF

D: TRBD2
V: TRBV4-2
size: NA
J: TRBJ2-1
DNA: TGTGCCAGCAGCCAGGACGGACTAGCCCTAAGCTCCTACAATGAGCAGTTCTTC
CDR3: CASSQDGLALSSYNEQFF

D: TRBD1
V: TRBV4-1
size: NA
J: TRBJ1-1
DNA: TGCGCCAGCAGCCAAGGGCCAGGGGGCGCGGACACTGAAGCTTTCTTT
CDR3: CASSQGPGGADTEAFF

D: NA
V: TRBV6-5
size: NA
J: TRBJ1-3
DNA: TGTGCCAGCAGTTACTCGGGGCAGATTGGAAACACCATATATTTT
CDR3: CASSYSGQIGNTIYF

D: NA
V: TRBV6-5
size: NA
J: TRBJ2-7
DNA: TGTGCCAGCAGTTACAGCCCCGTTCACGAGCAGTACTTC
CDR3: CASSYSPVHEQYF

D: NA
V: TRBV12-3/TRBV12-4
size: NA
J: TRBJ2-7
DNA: TGTGCCAGCACGGTAGGGCCCCGGGGTTACGAGCAGTACTTC
CDR3: CASTVGPRGYEQYF

D: NA
V: TRBV6-1
size: few
J: TRBJ1-4
DNA: TGTGCCAGCAGACCTTTTCCGGGGCATGAAAAACTGTTTTTT
CDR3: CASRPFPGHEKLFF

D: NA
V: TRBV6-1
size: NA
J: TRBJ2-1
DNA: TGTGCCAGCAGGGCCCCGGGTAGGACCGAGCAGTTCTTC
CDR3: CASRAPGRTEQFF

D: NA
V: TRBV14
size: NA
J: TRBJ1-1
DNA: TGTGCCAGCAGCCCCCGGAGCCGGAACACTGAAGCTTTCTTT
CDR3: CASSPRSRNTEAFF

D: NA
V: TRBV20-1
size: NA
J: TRBJ2-2
DNA: TGCAGTGCGTTCAAGGACAGTAACACCGGGGAGCTGTTTTTT
CDR3: CSAFKDSNTGELFF

D: TRBD1
V: TRBV10-3
size: NA
J: TRBJ2-5
DNA: TGTGCCATTTCGGACAGGGCCGGGGAGACCCAGTACTTC
CDR3: CAISDRAGETQYF

D: TRBD2
V: TRBV24-1
size: NA
J: TRBJ2-1
DNA: TGTGCCACCAGTGATTGGACTAGAGATGAGCAGTTCTTC
CDR3: CATSDWTRDEQFF

D: TRBD2
V: TRBV20-1
size: few
J: TRBJ2-7
DNA: TGCAGTGCTAGAGATGGGGAGCGGGGGGGCGAATCCTACGAGCAGTACTTC
CDR3: CSARDGERGGESYEQYF

D: NA
V: TRBV30
size: NA
J: TRBJ1-5
DNA: TGTGCCTGGAGTGGGGGGCAGGGCAATCAGCCCCAGCATTTT
CDR3: CAWSGGQGNQPQHF

D: NA
V: TRBV12-3/TRBV12-4
size: NA
J: TRBJ2-5
DNA: TGTGCCAGCAGTTTGATGGAAGAGACCCAGTACTTC
CDR3: CASSLMEETQYF

D: NA
V: TRBV28
size: NA
J: TRBJ1-5
DNA: TGTGCCAGCAGTTTTTTAATTCTGGGGCATCAGCCCCAGCATTTT
CDR3: CASSFLILGHQPQHF

D: NA
V: TRBV6-1
size: NA
J: TRBJ2-7
DNA: TGTGCCAGCAGCGTCTCCTTTGGGGGACACCCTTCCTACGAGCAGTACTTC
CDR3: CASSVSFGGHPSYEQYF

D: NA
V: TRBV2
size: NA
J: TRBJ2-7
DNA: TGTGCCAGCAGTGAAGGTTACGGGGTCGACGAGCAGTACTTC
CDR3: CASSEGYGVDEQYF

D: NA
V: TRBV2
size: once
J: TRBJ1-1
DNA: TGTGCCACGACAGCAGTGCAGGTATTCGCAGCCATGAACACTGAAGCTTTCTTT
CDR3: CATTAVQVFAAMNTEAFF

D: NA
V: TRBV14
size: NA
J: TRBJ2-2
DNA: TGTGCCAGCAGCCGATTGATCGACGGACCGAACACCGGGGAGCTGTTTTTT
CDR3: CASSRLIDGPNTGELFF

D: NA
V: TRBV5-4
size: NA
J: TRBJ1-2
DNA: TGTGCCAGCAGCTTGGTTGGCAGCAACTATGGCTACACCTTC
CDR3: CASSLVGSNYGYTF

D: NA
V: TRBV2
size: NA
J: TRBJ1-2
DNA: TGTGCCAGCAGTGATGGCAGCTTCTATGGCTACACCTTC
CDR3: CASSDGSFYGYTF

D: NA
V: TRBV7-2
size: NA
J: TRBJ1-5
DNA: TGTGCCAGCAGCTTAGTAGACTCCAGCCAGCCCCAGCATTTT
CDR3: CASSLVDSSQPQHF

D: NA
V: TRBV4-1
size: NA
J: TRBJ1-6
DNA: TGCGCCAGCAGCCAAGGAGCACAGGGTTCCTATAATTCACCCCTCCACTTT
CDR3: CASSQGAQGSYNSPLHF

D: NA
V: TRBV15
size: NA
J: TRBJ1-5
DNA: TGTGCCACCAGCAGAGATAGGGCAGAGAATCAGCCCCAGCATTTT
CDR3: CATSRDRAENQPQHF

D: TRBD1
V: TRBV6-4
size: NA
J: TRBJ1-1
DNA: TGTGCCAGCAGTGTTGAGACAGGGGCCACTGAAGCTTTCTTT
CDR3: CASSVETGATEAFF

D: NA
V: TRBV29-1
size: NA
J: TRBJ2-7
DNA: TGCAGCGTTGAAGATGAGAGCAGTCTTCCAGGGGGGAGCTCCTACGAGCAGTACTTC
CDR3: CSVEDESSLPGGSSYEQYF

D: NA
V: TRBV6-1
size: few
J: TRBJ2-2
DNA: TGTGCCAGCAGACTCCTTACAGGGAACACCGGGGAGCTGTTTTTT
CDR3: CASRLLTGNTGELFF

D: NA
V: TRBV30
size: NA
J: TRBJ2-1
DNA: TGTGCCTGGTCGGTGGGCAGGAGCAATGAGCAGTTCTTC
CDR3: CAWSVGRSNEQFF

D: NA
V: TRBV7-9
size: NA
J: TRBJ1-1
DNA: TGTGCCAGCAGTACTAGACTGCCCTCTGAAGCTTTCTTT
CDR3: CASSTRLPSEAFF

D: TRBD1
V: TRBV5-1
size: once
J: TRBJ2-1
DNA: TGCGCCAGCCGCCAGGGGGCGCGAAATGAGCAGTTCTTC
CDR3: CASRQGARNEQFF

D: NA
V: TRBV5-6
size: NA
J: TRBJ2-7
DNA: TGTGCCAGCAGCTTTTCGGGACCTCCGGAGGTAAACCACTACGAGCAGTACTTC
CDR3: CASSFSGPPEVNHYEQYF

D: NA
V: TRBV11-2
size: NA
J: TRBJ2-5
DNA: TGTGCCAGCAGCCCAATACCCCGGGGAGAAATGCAAGAGACCCAGTACTTC
CDR3: CASSPIPRGEMQETQYF

D: TRBD1
V: TRBV28
size: NA
J: TRBJ1-5
DNA: TGTGCCAGCAGTCACCCGGGACAGGCAAATCAGCCCCAGCATTTT
CDR3: CASSHPGQANQPQHF

D: NA
V: TRBV29-1
size: NA
J: TRBJ2-1
DNA: TGCAGCGTCCGGACGGTCGATCTCTACAATGAGCAGTTCTTC
CDR3: CSVRTVDLYNEQFF